Listed below are T cell receptor beta chains from one sample, sequenced in a study of blood T cell repertoires in COVID-19. Assay used: immunoSEQ multiplex PCR; TCRdb lists only in-frame clones, some missing. The sample gives roughly 220,000 clones, approximately 83% of which show up once; approximately 1.3% is in the top ten. Sequencing used PBMCs or T cells enriched from blood (not recorded which). The receptors derive from a woman in her thirties or forties with acute COVID-19. CDR3s include the opening cysteine and the closing phenylalanine or tryptophan. The D gene is left open where the match is weak. Only part of the rows carry a size: once, few, many, or a class if the clone is expanded.

d_call: -
clone_size: -
j_call: TRBJ1-2
v_call: TRBV9
cdr3_aa: CASAPGASLGYTF
cdr3_nt: TGTGCCAGCGCCCCGGGAGCATCTTTGGGCTACACCTTC

d_call: TRBD1
clone_size: -
j_call: TRBJ1-2
v_call: TRBV28
cdr3_aa: CAGSLMDRGYGYTF
cdr3_nt: TGTGCCGGCAGTTTAATGGACAGGGGCTATGGCTACACCTTC

d_call: -
clone_size: -
j_call: TRBJ2-7
v_call: TRBV10-3
cdr3_aa: CAISVKAVRKVQYF
cdr3_nt: TGTGCCATCAGTGTGAAAGCGGTAAGAAAGGTTCAGTACTTC

d_call: TRBD2
clone_size: -
j_call: TRBJ2-5
v_call: TRBV11-2
cdr3_aa: CASNPAQRGDQETQYF
cdr3_nt: TGTGCCAGCAACCCCGCGCAGCGGGGGGACCAAGAGACCCAGTACTTC

d_call: -
clone_size: -
j_call: TRBJ1-1
v_call: TRBV10-3
cdr3_aa: CAISDPTGMNTEAFF
cdr3_nt: TGTGCCATCAGTGACCCTACAGGAATGAACACTGAAGCTTTCTTT

d_call: -
clone_size: -
j_call: TRBJ2-5
v_call: TRBV24-1
cdr3_aa: CATSVSLETQYF
cdr3_nt: TGTGCCACCAGTGTATCACTAGAGACCCAGTACTTC

d_call: -
clone_size: -
j_call: TRBJ2-1
v_call: TRBV5-1
cdr3_aa: CASSLAGVNEQFF
cdr3_nt: TGCGCCAGCAGCTTGGCCGGGGTCAATGAGCAGTTCTTC

d_call: -
clone_size: once
j_call: TRBJ1-6
v_call: TRBV5-1
cdr3_aa: CASSSRGGQGSPLHF
cdr3_nt: TGCGCCAGCAGCTCCCGCGGGGGGCAAGGGTCACCCCTCCACTTT

d_call: TRBD1
clone_size: -
j_call: TRBJ2-6
v_call: TRBV30
cdr3_aa: CAWARGLAGANVLTF
cdr3_nt: TGTGCCTGGGCTAGGGGGCTAGCTGGGGCCAACGTCCTGACTTTC

d_call: TRBD1
clone_size: -
j_call: TRBJ2-1
v_call: TRBV2
cdr3_aa: CASSLQGDEQFF
cdr3_nt: TGTGCCAGCAGTCTCCAGGGGGATGAGCAGTTCTTC

d_call: TRBD1
clone_size: -
j_call: TRBJ1-6
v_call: TRBV10-2
cdr3_aa: CASRDRGTPPLHF
cdr3_nt: TGCGCCAGCAGGGACAGGGGGACCCCACCCCTCCACTTT

d_call: TRBD1
clone_size: -
j_call: TRBJ2-7
v_call: TRBV27
cdr3_aa: CASSTTGGRREQYF
cdr3_nt: TGTGCCAGCAGTACTACAGGGGGCCGTAGGGAGCAGTACTTC

d_call: -
clone_size: -
j_call: TRBJ2-1
v_call: TRBV6-5
cdr3_aa: CASSYSRVNEQFF
cdr3_nt: TGTGCCAGCAGTTACTCGAGGGTCAATGAGCAGTTCTTC

d_call: -
clone_size: -
j_call: TRBJ2-1
v_call: TRBV5-1
cdr3_aa: CASTLYTGIEQFF
cdr3_nt: TGCGCCAGCACCCTCTACACAGGGATTGAGCAGTTCTTC

d_call: -
clone_size: once
j_call: TRBJ2-3
v_call: TRBV7-6
cdr3_aa: CASSTSPGPLRGDTQYF
cdr3_nt: TGTGCCAGCAGCACCTCCCCGGGACCCCTCAGGGGAGATACGCAGTATTTT

d_call: TRBD2
clone_size: few
j_call: TRBJ2-7
v_call: TRBV6-2/TRBV6-3
cdr3_aa: CASSSGTSGGRLVYF
cdr3_nt: TGTGCCAGCAGTTCCGGGACTAGCGGGGGCCGGTTGGTATACTTC

d_call: -
clone_size: -
j_call: TRBJ1-1
v_call: TRBV5-1
cdr3_aa: CASSPGHGNTEAFF
cdr3_nt: TGCGCCAGCAGTCCGGGTCATGGGAACACTGAAGCTTTCTTT

d_call: -
clone_size: -
j_call: TRBJ1-3
v_call: TRBV4-3
cdr3_aa: CASSQERRNSGNTIYF
cdr3_nt: TGCGCCAGCAGCCAAGAACGGCGGAACTCTGGAAACACCATATATTTT

d_call: TRBD1
clone_size: -
j_call: TRBJ2-7
v_call: TRBV30
cdr3_aa: CASRDRVSYEQYF
cdr3_nt: TGTGCTTCGAGGGACAGGGTGTCCTACGAGCAGTACTTC

d_call: -
clone_size: once
j_call: TRBJ1-5
v_call: TRBV27
cdr3_aa: CASSLWPSNQPQHF
cdr3_nt: TGTGCCAGCAGTTTATGGCCCTCCAATCAGCCCCAGCATTTT

d_call: TRBD2
clone_size: -
j_call: TRBJ2-7
v_call: TRBV7-3
cdr3_aa: CASSLLPSGRADSEQYF
cdr3_nt: TGTGCCAGCAGCTTACTACCATCCGGGAGGGCCGATAGCGAGCAGTACTTC

d_call: -
clone_size: -
j_call: TRBJ2-1
v_call: TRBV7-2
cdr3_aa: CASSPRVGVGNEQFF
cdr3_nt: TGTGCCAGCAGCCCCAGAGTAGGGGTAGGCAATGAGCAGTTCTTC

d_call: -
clone_size: few
j_call: TRBJ2-1
v_call: TRBV18
cdr3_aa: CASSPSYRDNNEQFF
cdr3_nt: TGTGCCAGCTCACCATCTTACAGAGACAACAATGAGCAGTTCTTC

d_call: TRBD1
clone_size: -
j_call: TRBJ2-2
v_call: TRBV27
cdr3_aa: CASSALQGENTGELFF
cdr3_nt: TGTGCCAGCAGTGCCCTACAGGGGGAGAACACCGGGGAGCTGTTTTTT

d_call: -
clone_size: once
j_call: TRBJ2-2
v_call: TRBV3-1/TRBV3-2
cdr3_aa: CASSAIITPGANTGELFF
cdr3_nt: TGTGCCAGCAGCGCTATAATAACCCCAGGGGCGAACACCGGGGAGCTGTTTTTT

d_call: TRBD1
clone_size: -
j_call: TRBJ1-6
v_call: TRBV7-8
cdr3_aa: CASSLATGEGSPLHF
cdr3_nt: TGTGCCAGCAGCTTAGCGACAGGGGAAGGGTCACCCCTCCACTTT

d_call: -
clone_size: -
j_call: TRBJ1-1
v_call: TRBV6-5
cdr3_aa: CASSSLRGRVAEAFF
cdr3_nt: TGTGCCAGCAGTTCTCTCAGGGGCAGGGTGGCTGAAGCTTTCTTT

d_call: TRBD2
clone_size: -
j_call: TRBJ2-2
v_call: TRBV7-9
cdr3_aa: CASSLSGTFTGELFF
cdr3_nt: TGTGCCAGCAGCCTTAGCGGGACTTTTACCGGGGAGCTGTTTTTT

d_call: TRBD1
clone_size: -
j_call: TRBJ1-2
v_call: TRBV29-1
cdr3_aa: CSVGGQGRRGYTF
cdr3_nt: TGCAGCGTTGGGGGACAGGGGAGGCGAGGCTACACCTTC

d_call: -
clone_size: -
j_call: TRBJ2-7
v_call: TRBV28
cdr3_aa: CASSLASYEQYF
cdr3_nt: TGTGCCAGCAGTTTAGCGAGCTACGAGCAGTACTTC

d_call: -
clone_size: -
j_call: TRBJ1-1
v_call: TRBV29-1
cdr3_aa: CSVDGTKNTEAFF
cdr3_nt: TGCAGCGTTGACGGGACAAAGAACACTGAAGCTTTCTTT

d_call: -
clone_size: -
j_call: TRBJ1-5
v_call: TRBV30
cdr3_aa: CASDRGSNQPQHF
cdr3_nt: TGTGCCTCTGACCGAGGTAGCAATCAGCCCCAGCATTTT

d_call: -
clone_size: few
j_call: TRBJ2-2
v_call: TRBV19
cdr3_aa: CASSHGGTGELFF
cdr3_nt: TGTGCCAGTAGCCACGGTGGCACCGGGGAGCTGTTTTTT

d_call: TRBD2
clone_size: -
j_call: TRBJ2-3
v_call: TRBV7-2
cdr3_aa: CASSPGGPTDTQYF
cdr3_nt: TGTGCCAGCAGCCCGGGGGGGCCCACAGATACGCAGTATTTT

d_call: TRBD1
clone_size: -
j_call: TRBJ2-2
v_call: TRBV11-1
cdr3_aa: CASSPGTGERTGELFF
cdr3_nt: TGTGCCAGCAGCCCCGGGACAGGAGAGAGAACCGGGGAGCTGTTTTTT

d_call: -
clone_size: -
j_call: TRBJ1-1
v_call: TRBV7-2
cdr3_aa: CASSPDRRIKNTEAFF
cdr3_nt: TGTGCCAGCAGCCCCGACCGGCGGATTAAGAACACTGAAGCTTTCTTT

d_call: -
clone_size: -
j_call: TRBJ1-2
v_call: TRBV14
cdr3_aa: CASSQDGRLNYGYTF
cdr3_nt: TGTGCCAGCAGCCAAGACGGCAGGTTAAACTATGGCTACACCTTC

d_call: TRBD1
clone_size: -
j_call: TRBJ1-2
v_call: TRBV29-1
cdr3_aa: CSVGDRGGSGYTF
cdr3_nt: TGCAGCGTTGGGGACAGGGGAGGGTCTGGCTACACCTTC

d_call: -
clone_size: -
j_call: TRBJ1-1
v_call: TRBV19
cdr3_aa: CASTTISVGANTEAFF
cdr3_nt: TGTGCCAGTACCACTATTTCCGTAGGGGCGAACACTGAAGCTTTCTTT

d_call: -
clone_size: -
j_call: TRBJ1-2
v_call: TRBV20-1
cdr3_aa: CSAAGQKGYTF
cdr3_nt: TGCAGTGCCGCCGGACAGAAGGGCTACACCTTC

d_call: -
clone_size: -
j_call: TRBJ1-1
v_call: TRBV4-1
cdr3_aa: CASSQDRDTEAFF
cdr3_nt: TGCGCCAGCAGCCAAGATCGGGACACTGAAGCTTTCTTT

d_call: TRBD1
clone_size: many
j_call: TRBJ1-4
v_call: TRBV3-1/TRBV3-2
cdr3_aa: CASSLKGAGNEKLFF
cdr3_nt: TGTGCCAGCAGCCTGAAGGGGGCGGGTAATGAAAAACTGTTTTTT

d_call: -
clone_size: once
j_call: TRBJ2-2
v_call: TRBV11-3
cdr3_aa: CASSFEGGDTGELFF
cdr3_nt: TGTGCCAGCAGCTTCGAGGGGGGGGACACCGGGGAGCTGTTTTTT

d_call: -
clone_size: -
j_call: TRBJ1-1
v_call: TRBV6-5
cdr3_aa: CASSYSELNTEAFF
cdr3_nt: TGTGCCAGCAGTTACTCCGAGTTGAACACTGAAGCTTTCTTT

d_call: TRBD2
clone_size: -
j_call: TRBJ2-1
v_call: TRBV28
cdr3_aa: CASSRRPAGAKNEQFF
cdr3_nt: TGTGCCAGCAGTCGGAGGCCAGCGGGAGCAAAGAATGAGCAGTTCTTC

d_call: TRBD1
clone_size: -
j_call: TRBJ1-4
v_call: TRBV2
cdr3_aa: CASSAPGTGQPEKLFF
cdr3_nt: TGTGCCAGCAGTGCCCCTGGGACAGGACAACCCGAAAAACTGTTTTTT

d_call: TRBD2
clone_size: -
j_call: TRBJ2-7
v_call: TRBV7-2
cdr3_aa: CATPIQREGRYEQYF
cdr3_nt: TGTGCCACCCCAATACAGCGGGAGGGCCGGTACGAGCAGTACTTC

d_call: -
clone_size: -
j_call: TRBJ1-1
v_call: TRBV9
cdr3_aa: CASSPRAPGMNTEAFF
cdr3_nt: TGTGCCAGCAGCCCCCGGGCGCCGGGGATGAACACTGAAGCTTTCTTT

d_call: TRBD2
clone_size: -
j_call: TRBJ2-5
v_call: TRBV18
cdr3_aa: CASSLMGLAEETQYF
cdr3_nt: TGTGCCAGCTCACTTATGGGACTAGCGGAAGAGACCCAGTACTTC

d_call: TRBD1
clone_size: -
j_call: TRBJ1-6
v_call: TRBV27
cdr3_aa: CASSPQGMNSPLHF
cdr3_nt: TGTGCCAGCAGTCCACAGGGGATGAATTCACCCCTCCACTTT

d_call: TRBD1
clone_size: once
j_call: TRBJ1-6
v_call: TRBV28
cdr3_aa: CASSSTGTGDSPLHF
cdr3_nt: TGTGCCAGCAGTTCGACCGGGACAGGGGATTCACCCCTCCACTTT

d_call: TRBD2
clone_size: -
j_call: TRBJ2-7
v_call: TRBV5-6
cdr3_aa: CASSPTTSWPYEQYF
cdr3_nt: TGTGCCAGCAGCCCCACGACTAGCTGGCCCTACGAGCAGTACTTC

d_call: -
clone_size: -
j_call: TRBJ2-7
v_call: TRBV14
cdr3_aa: CASSQVSSYEQYF
cdr3_nt: TGTGCCAGCAGCCAAGTATCCTCCTACGAGCAGTACTTC

d_call: -
clone_size: -
j_call: TRBJ2-6
v_call: TRBV27
cdr3_aa: CASSSELGGAGANVLTF
cdr3_nt: TGTGCCAGCAGTTCGGAATTAGGCGGGGCAGGGGCCAACGTCCTGACTTTC

d_call: TRBD2
clone_size: -
j_call: TRBJ2-7
v_call: TRBV7-2
cdr3_aa: CASSLGPSGRDEQYF
cdr3_nt: TGTGCCAGCAGCCTAGGGCCTAGCGGGAGAGACGAGCAGTACTTC

d_call: -
clone_size: -
j_call: TRBJ2-3
v_call: TRBV5-8
cdr3_aa: CASSLALFADTQYF
cdr3_nt: TGTGCCAGCAGCTTGGCTTTATTCGCAGATACGCAGTATTTT

d_call: -
clone_size: once
j_call: TRBJ2-7
v_call: TRBV6-5
cdr3_aa: CASSYSHRRGWNEQYF
cdr3_nt: TGTGCCAGCAGTTACTCCCACCGACGGGGGTGGAACGAGCAGTACTTC